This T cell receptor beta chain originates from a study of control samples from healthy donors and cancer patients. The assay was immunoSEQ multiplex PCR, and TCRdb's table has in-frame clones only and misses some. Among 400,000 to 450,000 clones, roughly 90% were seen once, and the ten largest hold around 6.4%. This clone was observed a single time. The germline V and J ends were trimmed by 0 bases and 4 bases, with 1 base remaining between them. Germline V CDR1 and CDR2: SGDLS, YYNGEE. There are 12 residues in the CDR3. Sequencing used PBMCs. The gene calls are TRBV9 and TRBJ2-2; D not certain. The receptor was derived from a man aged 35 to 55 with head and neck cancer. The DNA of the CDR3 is TGTGCCAGCAGCGTAGTCACCGGGGAGCTGTTTTTT. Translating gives CASSVVTGELFF.